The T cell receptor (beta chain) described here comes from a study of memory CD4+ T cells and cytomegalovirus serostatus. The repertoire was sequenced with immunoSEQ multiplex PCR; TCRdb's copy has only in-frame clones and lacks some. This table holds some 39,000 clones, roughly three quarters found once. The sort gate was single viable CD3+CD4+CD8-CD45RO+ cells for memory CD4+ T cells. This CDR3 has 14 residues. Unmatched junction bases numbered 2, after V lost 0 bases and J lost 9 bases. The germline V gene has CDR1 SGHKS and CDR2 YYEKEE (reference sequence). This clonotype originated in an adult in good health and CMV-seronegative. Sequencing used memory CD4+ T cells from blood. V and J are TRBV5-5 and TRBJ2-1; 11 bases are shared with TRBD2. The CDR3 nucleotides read TGTGCCAGCAGCTTGGGCGGACTAGCGGGTGAGCAGTTCTTC. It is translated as CASSLGGLAGEQFF. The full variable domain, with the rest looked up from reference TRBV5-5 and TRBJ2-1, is DAGVTQSPTHLIKTRGQQVTLRCSPISGHKSVSWYQQVLGQGPQFIFQYYEKEERGRGNFPDRFSARQFPNYSSELNVNALLLGDSALYLCASSLGGLAGEQFFGPGTRLTVL.